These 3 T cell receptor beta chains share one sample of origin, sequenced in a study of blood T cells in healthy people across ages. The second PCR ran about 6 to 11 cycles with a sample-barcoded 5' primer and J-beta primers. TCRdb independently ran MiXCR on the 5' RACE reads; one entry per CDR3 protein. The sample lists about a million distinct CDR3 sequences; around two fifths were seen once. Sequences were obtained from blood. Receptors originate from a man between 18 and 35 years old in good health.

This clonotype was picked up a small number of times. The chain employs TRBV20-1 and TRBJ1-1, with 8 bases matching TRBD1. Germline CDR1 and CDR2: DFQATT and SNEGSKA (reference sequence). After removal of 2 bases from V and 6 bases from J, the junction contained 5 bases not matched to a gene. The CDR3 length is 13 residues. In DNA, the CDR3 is TGCAGTGCTAGATTGGGACAGGCACCTGAAGCTTTCTTT. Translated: CSARLGQAPEAFF.

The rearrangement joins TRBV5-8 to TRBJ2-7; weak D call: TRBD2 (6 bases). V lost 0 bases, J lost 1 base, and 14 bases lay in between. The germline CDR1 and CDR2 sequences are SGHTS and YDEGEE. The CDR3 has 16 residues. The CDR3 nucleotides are TGTGCCAGCAGCTTGGTAGCGGAGCACCTTTCCTACGAGCAGTACTTC. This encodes CASSLVAEHLSYEQYF. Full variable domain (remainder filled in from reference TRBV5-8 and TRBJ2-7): EAGVTQSPTHLIKTRGQQATLRCSPISGHTSVYWYQQALGLGLQFLLWYDEGEERNRGNFPPRFSGRQFPNYSSELNVNALELEDSALYLCASSLVAEHLSYEQYFGPGTRLTVT.

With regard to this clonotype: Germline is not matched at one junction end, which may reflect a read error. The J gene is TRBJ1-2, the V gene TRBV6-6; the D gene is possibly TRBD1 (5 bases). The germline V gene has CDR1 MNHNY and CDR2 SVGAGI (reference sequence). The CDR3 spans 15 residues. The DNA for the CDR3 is TGTGCCAGCAGTTGGGACGGGGGAGTAATGTATGGCTACAACTTC. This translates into CASSWDGGVMYGYNF.